This T cell receptor beta chain was obtained from a study of Tregs in tolerant kidney transplant recipients. Study results and limitations: Findings come from small patient numbers and require larger validation.

From germline, CDR1 is SGHTA and CDR2 FQGTGA. This CDR3 is built from 14 residues. V gave up 5 bases and J gave up 5 bases, with 15 bases separating them. Note on this clone: The target antigen is unknown.

Produced via immunoSEQ multiplex PCR; TCRdb's table is partial and in-frame only. In the table there are approximately 260,000 clones, 80% to 85% of which are singletons. The sequence was collected from a human donor in good health. The J gene is TRBJ1-2, the V gene TRBV7-3; D is possibly TRBD1 (5 bases). The sequencing sample was made of CD4+ T cells from blood. CDR3 residues: CASSPRGGSYGYTF. The CDR3 DNA reads as TGTGCCAGCAGCCCCCGGGGGGGTTCTTATGGCTACACCTTC.